This T cell receptor (beta chain) was profiled in a study of blood T cell repertoires in COVID-19 (dated by TCRdb to between 2020 and 2021). Context from the whole study: Samples covering the acute and convalescent phases of COVID-19 were provided by collaborators in the United States, Italy and Spain. Sample metadata almost always included a de-identified subject ID, COVID-19 status, age in years and sex. The material from the prospective study consisted of cDNA or gDNA derived from T cells, B-cell-depleted T cells, or PBMCs. The repertoires were made available in a free public database intended to serve as a resource for research on the immune response to SARS-CoV-2. Samples were obtained from the ongoing ImmuneRACE study (first 160 participants) and from 1,254 subjects provided by 6 global collaborators. Where HLA class I and class II types were available, the types were taken from metadata supplied by the sample provider, not from assay-based typing. Subjects who had been exposed to COVID-19, were actively infected with it, or had recovered from it provided the deeply sampled blood TCRbeta repertoires that made up the dataset. What the work shows at the level of the full study, not this receptor alone: The amount of clinical and demographic metadata varied by source and participant and was provided uncurated.

TCRbeta CDR3 regions were amplified from genomic DNA using the immunoSEQ Assay, a bias-controlled multiplex PCR. Per the authors' processing: Nucleated cell counts per sample were estimated from amplification of reference gene primers within the assay. To quantify the absolute abundance of each unique TCRbeta CDR3 rearrangement, sequence reads were collapsed and filtered. For each sample, productive Simpson clonality was calculated as the square root of Simpson's diversity index over productive rearrangements. The clones in this table, taken by TCRdb from immuneACCESS, are in-frame only. Not every clone is retained; where verified, under half of the shortfall comes from an unresolved V gene, and the cause of the rest is unknown. The V and J calls and clone size are taken from that table; D and trimming were inferred from the DNA. The sample table holds approximately 270,000 clones, of which roughly 85% were seen once. The ten top clones hold roughly 4.3% of the sample.

There are 15 amino acids in the CDR3, from cysteine to phenylalanine inclusive. The read is trimmed to its CDR3 DNA, 45 bases read in frame from base 1. V is trimmed back by 3 bases and J by 1 base, and the junction contains 3 bases that no gene match accounts for. According to the germline V gene, CDR1 reads KGHDR and CDR2 reads SFDVKD. In the prospective study, participants were about 18 to 100 years old, resided in 24 geographic areas of the United States, and were enrolled through a virtual design. In the prospective study, cohorts were assigned on the basis of participant-reported clinical history obtained from a screening survey and a study questionnaire. Recovered participants in ImmuneRACE Cohort 3 were defined as having two consecutive negative NP/OP PCR tests, clearance from a healthcare professional, or resolution of symptoms. Each participant in the prospective study had whole blood, serum and a nasopharyngeal or oropharyngeal swab collected by mobile phlebotomists. Participants in the prospective study had the option to provide additional blood draws and questionnaires over an approximately 2-month period. Blood samples from the prospective study were shipped frozen or at room temperature prior to DNA extraction.

In this sample, this clone turned up once. Its binding antigen is unknown. Base qualities are not at hand, and no much larger clone is one base apart. The receptor was derived from a woman aged 30 to 39 who had recovered from COVID-19. This receptor chain uses TRBV24-1 and TRBJ2-3; 7 junctional bases match TRBD2. Input material: PBMCs or T cells enriched from blood (not recorded which). The nucleotide sequence is TGTGCCACCAGTGATCCGGGACTACGCACAGATACGCAGTATTTT. Translated, it reads CATSDPGLRTDTQYF.